This TCR beta chain was recovered during a study of blood T cells in healthy people across ages. Trimming at V came to 5 bases and at J to 7 bases, leaving 23 bases not matched to a gene. Germline loops: CDR1 MNHNS, CDR2 SASEGT. The CDR3 consists of 18 residues. Worth noting for this clonotype: Its matching antigen is unknown.

Ranging in age from about 6 to 95, the donors were healthy Caucasian individuals from Russia. Researchers report isolating at least 7 million PBMCs per sample. Together with a sample-barcoded 5' primer, a J-beta primer mix was included in a second PCR lasting about 7 to 11 cycles. TCRdb re-called the 5' RACE reads with MiXCR, one entry per CDR3 protein. The data contain about 570,000 distinct CDR3 sequences, roughly 29% of them singletons. Findings and caveats of the study: TCR beta diversity tracked closely with naive T cell percentage. It was not possible, with unsorted PBMCs, to conclusively compare naive and antigen-experienced cells.

The receptor was derived from a woman aged 70-85 years in good health. The rearrangement uses TRBV6-1 and TRBJ2-7, with 7 bases aligning to TRBD1. The sequenced sample was blood. In DNA form, the CDR3 reads TGTGCCAGCAGTCGTCATTATACCAGGGGGAACACCTACGGGGAGCAGTACTTC. Residues: CASSRHYTRGNTYGEQYF.